A single TCR beta chain is shown here with its context. This sample was included in a study of blood T cell repertoires in COVID-19. About the study: Italy, Spain and the United States were the sources of the convalescent and acute COVID-19 samples.

In germline, CDR1 is MNHEY, CDR2 SVGAGI. The CDR3 has 14 amino acids. V shed 10 bases and J 4 bases; nucleotides not matched to a gene: 11. In the original processing: Reference gene primer amplification gave estimated nucleated cell counts. The repertoire was sequenced with immunoSEQ multiplex PCR; TCRdb's copy has only in-frame clones and lacks some. V and J calls and clone size are as listed in that table; D and trimming were resolved from the DNA. The sample holds about 260,000 clones, 80% to 90% seen once. This TCR derives from a man in his 60s with acute or convalescent COVID-19. The J gene is TRBJ2-3, the V gene TRBV6-5; 7 positions agree with TRBD2. The source material was peripheral blood. The DNA for the CDR3 is TGTGCCATTTCAGGACTAGAAACATCAGATACGCAGTATTTT. It is translated as CAISGLETSDTQYF.